This entry is about one TCR beta chain. Its specificity is unknown. The record originates from a study of T cells in localized non-small cell lung cancer. Using immunoSEQ multiplex PCR, the repertoire was profiled, and TCRdb retains in-frame clones only, with some absent. The profile shows about 2,600 clones, nearly 25% of them singletons. J was trimmed by 2 bases and V by 6 bases; bases with no gene match: 9. The length of the CDR3 is 16 residues. Germline V lookup: CDR1 SGHNT, CDR2 YENEEA. Findings and caveats of the study: Peak T cell clonality was found in uninvolved adjacent lung, exceeding tumor. In adjacent lung, a median roughly 58 of the top 100 tumor clones were found. As only one tumor region underwent sequencing, heterogeneity remains possible. Longer overall survival associated with higher blood T cell density; shorter survival with higher adjacent-lung clonality.

The origin of this receptor is a woman aged 40 to 75 with stage I lung adenocarcinoma. The sequences come from lung tumor tissue, collected before any cancer treatment. The chain joins TRBV11-3 to TRBJ2-3, with TRBD2 matching 9 bases. CDR3 protein: CASSFHSGGATDTQYF. DNA for the CDR3: TGTGCCAGCAGTTTTCATAGCGGGGGTGCCACAGATACGCAGTATTTT.